These T cell receptor beta chains were read from a single sample in a study of blood T cell repertoires in COVID-19. Profiling relied on immunoSEQ multiplex PCR, and the TCRdb table lists in-frame clones only, not all of them. The sample shows 99,000 or so clones, approximately 81% of them seen only once. Source material: peripheral blood. These TCRs come from a man aged 80 or over with acute or convalescent COVID-19. The CDR3 runs from the conserved cysteine through the conserved F or W. D genes are given only for firm matches. Only some rows state a clone size, as once, few, many or a class for expanded clones.

V,size,D,J,DNA,CDR3
TRBV6-4,.,.,TRBJ1-1,TGTGCCAGCAGCGCGGGACTCTTCGGCACTGAAGCTTTCTTT,CASSAGLFGTEAFF
TRBV6-5,.,.,TRBJ2-7,TGTGCCAGCAGCCTTCAATCCCGACAGGCCCGCGAGCAGTACTTC,CASSLQSRQAREQYF
TRBV5-1,.,.,TRBJ1-4,TGCGCCAGCAGCTTGGGGCAGGGTGATGAAAAACTGTTTTTT,CASSLGQGDEKLFF
TRBV28,.,.,TRBJ2-7,TGTGCCAGCAGTCCTCCCGTGGGGGCGACGGGCTCCTACGAGCAGTACTTC,CASSPPVGATGSYEQYF
TRBV20-1,.,TRBD2,TRBJ2-7,TGCAGTGCTAGTGGGACTAGCGGGAGTAGGTATGAGCAGTACTTC,CSASGTSGSRYEQYF
TRBV18,.,.,TRBJ1-1,TGTGCCAGCTCACCAGGAGCGGGGAACACTGAAGCTTTCTTT,CASSPGAGNTEAFF
TRBV27,once,.,TRBJ1-1,TGTGCCAGCACCACTAGGGCGGGGCGCGGCACTGAAGCTTTCTTT,CASTTRAGRGTEAFF
TRBV28,.,.,TRBJ2-3,TGTGCCACGCCGATACAGCGCACAGATACGCAGTATTTT,CATPIQRTDTQYF
TRBV6-5,.,.,TRBJ2-3,TGTGCCAGCAGGCGTCTTCTAGCGGATACGCAGTATTTT,CASRRLLADTQYF
TRBV9,.,.,TRBJ1-3,TGTGCCAGCAGCGACGGGGTACCCGGAAACACCATATATTTT,CASSDGVPGNTIYF